This TCR beta chain appears in the sequencing data of a study of blood T cell repertoires in COVID-19. Germline lookup yields CDR1 LNHDA and CDR2 SQIVND (reference sequence). Trimming took 2 bases from V and 2 from J, leaving 16 bases between them. This CDR3 spans 16 amino acids. Data came from immunoSEQ multiplex PCR; TCRdb stores just in-frame clones and leaves some out. Of 200,000 to 250,000 clones listed, about 85% were seen once; the top ten hold approximately 12%. The source material was peripheral blood. The sequence derives from a woman aged 18-35 years who had recovered from COVID-19. This chain joins TRBV19 and TRBJ2-7; D gene uncertain. CDR3 coding DNA: TGTGCCAGTAGTATAACTGCCGCATCTATCCCCTACGAGCAGTACTTC. Translating it yields CASSITAASIPYEQYF.